This note documents a single TCR beta chain sequence. Unmatched junction bases numbered 3, after V lost 4 bases and J lost 3 bases. Germline lookup yields CDR1 SGHRS and CDR2 YFSETQ. CDR3 length: 15 amino acids. Indicated treatment: oral pan-JAK inhibitor, 5-10 mg twice daily. RNA extraction and reverse transcription yielded cDNA as sequencing template. Using immunoSEQ multiplex PCR, the repertoire was profiled, and TCRdb retains in-frame clones only, with some absent. The data hold about 190,000 clones, with 45% to 75% observed a single time. The data originate from a study of CD8+ T cells in alopecia areata.

The receptor's source is a human donor with alopecia areata. The sequencing used CD4+ T cells sorted from blood, collected at week 4, from a patient treated with tofacitinib. The genes are TRBV5-1 and TRBJ2-1, with 11 bases identical to TRBD1. The CDR3, as DNA: TGCGCCAGCAGCCTCGGGACAGGGGGCTACAATGAGCAGTTCTTC. As protein: CASSLGTGGYNEQFF.